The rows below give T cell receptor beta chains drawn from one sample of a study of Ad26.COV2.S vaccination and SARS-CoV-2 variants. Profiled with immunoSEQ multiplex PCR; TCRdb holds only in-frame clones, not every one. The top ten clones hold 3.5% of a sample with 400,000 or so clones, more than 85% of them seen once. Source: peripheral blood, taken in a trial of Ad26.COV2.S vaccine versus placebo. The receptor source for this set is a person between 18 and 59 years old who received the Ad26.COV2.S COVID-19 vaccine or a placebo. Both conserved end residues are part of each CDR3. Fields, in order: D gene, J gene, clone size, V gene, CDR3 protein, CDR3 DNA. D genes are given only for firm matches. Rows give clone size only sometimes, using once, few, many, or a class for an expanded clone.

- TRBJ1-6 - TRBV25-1 CASSEFQGQQSPLHF TGTGCCAGCAGTGAATTTCAGGGGCAACAATCACCCCTCCACTTT
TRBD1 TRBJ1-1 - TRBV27 CASSGQGNTEAFF TGTGCCAGCAGCGGACAGGGGAACACTGAAGCTTTCTTT
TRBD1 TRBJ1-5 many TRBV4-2 CASSGGQWGNQPQHF TGTGCCAGCAGCGGGGGACAGTGGGGCAATCAGCCCCAGCATTTT
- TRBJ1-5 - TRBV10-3 CAISESGKDQHF TGTGCCATCAGTGAGTCGGGAAAGGACCAGCATTTT
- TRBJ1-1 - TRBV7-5 CARREPEDSFPNTEAFF TGTGCCAGAAGGGAGCCGGAGGACAGTTTTCCGAACACTGAAGCTTTCTTT
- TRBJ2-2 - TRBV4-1 CASSRVNTGELFF TGCGCCAGCAGCAGGGTAAACACCGGGGAGCTGTTTTTT
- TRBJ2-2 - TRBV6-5 CASRSRITGELFF TGTGCCAGCAGGTCGCGAATCACCGGGGAGCTGTTTTTT
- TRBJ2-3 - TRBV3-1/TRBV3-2 CASSLLGWAADTQYF TGTGCCAGCAGCCTGCTTGGATGGGCCGCAGATACGCAGTATTTT
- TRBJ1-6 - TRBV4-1 CASSLTVVQGNSPLHF TGCGCCAGCAGCCTTACCGTGGTCCAAGGAAATTCACCCCTCCACTTT
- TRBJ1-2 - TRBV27 CASSSIRDNYGYTF TGTGCCAGCAGTTCCATAAGGGACAACTATGGCTACACCTTC
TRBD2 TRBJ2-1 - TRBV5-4 CASSVRLAAYNEQFF TGTGCCAGCAGCGTACGACTAGCGGCCTACAATGAGCAGTTCTTC
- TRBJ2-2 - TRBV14 CASNPTRGNTGELFF TGTGCCAGCAACCCGACCAGGGGAAACACCGGGGAGCTGTTTTTT
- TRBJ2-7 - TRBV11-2 CASSLGLASYEQYF TGTGCCAGCAGCTTAGGTCTAGCTTCCTACGAGCAGTACTTC
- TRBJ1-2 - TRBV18 CASSPPSTARLEGDYGYTF TGTGCCAGCTCACCCCCCTCGACAGCTCGATTGGAAGGGGACTATGGCTACACCTTC
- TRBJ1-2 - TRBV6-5 CASSYSPGGGYTF TGTGCCAGCAGTTACAGCCCAGGAGGTGGCTACACCTTC
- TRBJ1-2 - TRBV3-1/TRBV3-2 CASSIDRFYGYTF TGTGCCAGCAGCATAGACAGGTTCTATGGCTACACCTTC
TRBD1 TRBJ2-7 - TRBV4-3 CASSRDRGRGEQYF TGCGCCAGCAGCAGGGACAGGGGGCGAGGCGAGCAGTACTTC
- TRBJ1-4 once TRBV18 CASSPGPGQPIEKLFF TGTGCCAGCTCACCAGGACCGGGCCAGCCCATTGAAAAACTGTTTTTT
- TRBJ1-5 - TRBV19 CASSMTVYSNQPQHF TGTGCCAGTAGTATGACAGTATATAGCAATCAGCCCCAGCATTTT
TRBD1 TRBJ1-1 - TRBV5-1 CASSLRTGGDTEAFF TGCGCCAGCAGCTTACGGACAGGCGGGGACACTGAAGCTTTCTTT
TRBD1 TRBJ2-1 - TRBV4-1 CASSLHFGQGPYNEQFF TGCGCCAGCAGCCTACATTTCGGACAGGGGCCCTACAATGAGCAGTTCTTC
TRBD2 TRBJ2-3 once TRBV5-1 CASSLAGVPDTQYF TGCGCCAGCTCACTAGCGGGGGTTCCAGATACGCAGTATTTT
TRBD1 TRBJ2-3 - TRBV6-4 CASSEIPDRVTDTQYF TGTGCCAGCAGTGAAATTCCGGACAGGGTTACAGATACGCAGTATTTT
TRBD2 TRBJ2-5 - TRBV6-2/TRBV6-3 CASSRTSGWGETQYF TGTGCCAGCAGCCGGACTAGCGGCTGGGGGGAGACCCAGTACTTC
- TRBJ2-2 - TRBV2 CASKYGPKNTGELFF TGTGCCAGCAAATACGGACCAAAGAACACCGGGGAGCTGTTTTTT
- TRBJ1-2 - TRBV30 CAWSVGVNYGYTF TGTGCCTGGAGTGTAGGAGTAAACTATGGCTACACCTTC
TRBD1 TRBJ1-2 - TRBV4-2 CASSQDWSGQNYGYTF TGTGCCAGCAGCCAAGATTGGTCGGGACAGAACTATGGCTACACCTTC
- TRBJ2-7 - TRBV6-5 CASSRDLSYEQYF TGTGCCAGCAGTCGGGACCTCTCCTACGAGCAGTACTTC
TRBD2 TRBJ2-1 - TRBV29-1 CSVEIPGLAYNEQFF TGCAGCGTTGAAATACCGGGACTAGCCTACAATGAGCAGTTCTTC
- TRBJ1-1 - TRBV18 CASSPDGEAFF TGTGCCAGCTCACCAGACGGTGAAGCTTTCTTT
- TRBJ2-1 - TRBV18 CASSPRQASSYNEQFF TGTGCCAGCTCACCAAGGCAGGCTAGCTCCTACAATGAGCAGTTCTTC
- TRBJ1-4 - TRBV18 CASSPLQGSNEKLFF TGTGCCAGCTCGCCTTTACAGGGTTCTAATGAAAAACTGTTTTTT
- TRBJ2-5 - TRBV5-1 CASSPARKETQYF TGCGCCAGCAGCCCTGCTAGAAAAGAGACCCAGTACTTC
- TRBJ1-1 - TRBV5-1 CASSFSGSGTEAFF TGCGCCAGCAGCTTCTCAGGGAGTGGGACTGAAGCTTTCTTT